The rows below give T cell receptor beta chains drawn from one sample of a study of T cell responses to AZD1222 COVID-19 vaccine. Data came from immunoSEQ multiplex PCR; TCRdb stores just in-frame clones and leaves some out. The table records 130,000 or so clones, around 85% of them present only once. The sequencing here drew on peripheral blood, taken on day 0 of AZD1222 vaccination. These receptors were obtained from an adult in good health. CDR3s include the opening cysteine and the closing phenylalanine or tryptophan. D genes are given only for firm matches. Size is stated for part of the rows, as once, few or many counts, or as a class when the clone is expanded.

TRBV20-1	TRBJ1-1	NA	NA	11	CSAPKDPEAFF	TGCAGTGCACCCAAGGACCCTGAAGCTTTCTTT
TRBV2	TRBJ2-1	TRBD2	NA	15	CASNTANSGSAEQFF	TGTGCCAGCAATACGGCTAATAGCGGGAGTGCTGAGCAGTTCTTC
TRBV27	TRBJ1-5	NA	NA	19	CASSLSPLYLTDSNQPQHF	TGTGCCAGCAGTTTATCGCCCCTTTATTTGACAGATAGCAATCAGCCCCAGCATTTT
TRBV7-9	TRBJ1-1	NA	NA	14	CASSLGQGETEAFF	TGTGCCAGCAGCCTCGGGCAGGGAGAGACTGAAGCTTTCTTT
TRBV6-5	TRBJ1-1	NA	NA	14	CASSYSRTDTEAFF	TGTGCCAGCAGTTACTCGAGGACAGACACTGAAGCTTTCTTT
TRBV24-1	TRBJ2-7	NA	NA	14	CATSAGTPSYEQYF	TGTGCCACCAGTGCCGGGACACCTTCCTACGAGCAGTACTTC
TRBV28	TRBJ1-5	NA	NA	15	CASSLTGSSNQPQHF	TGTGCCAGCAGTTTAACAGGGAGTAGCAATCAGCCCCAGCATTTT
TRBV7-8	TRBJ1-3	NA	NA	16	CASSPGQTSSGNTIYF	TGTGCCAGCAGCCCCGGACAGACGAGCTCTGGAAACACCATATATTTT
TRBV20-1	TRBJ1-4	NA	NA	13	CSASPQAGEKLFF	TGCAGTGCTAGTCCCCAGGCTGGTGAAAAACTGTTTTTT
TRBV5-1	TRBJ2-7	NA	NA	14	CASRRTDSNYEQYF	TGCGCCAGCAGGAGGACAGATAGTAACTACGAGCAGTACTTC
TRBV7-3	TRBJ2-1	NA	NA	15	CASSLFGGSYNEQFF	TGTGCCAGCAGCTTATTCGGAGGCTCCTACAATGAGCAGTTCTTC
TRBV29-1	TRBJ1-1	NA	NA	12	CSVDRGRREAFF	TGCAGCGTTGACAGGGGCCGCCGTGAAGCTTTCTTT
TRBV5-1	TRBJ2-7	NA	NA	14	CASSLGVGAYEQYF	TGCGCCAGCAGCCTTGGGGTGGGGGCTTACGAGCAGTACTTC
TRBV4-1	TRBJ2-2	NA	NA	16	CASSQEGGGSTGELFF	TGCGCCAGCAGCCAAGAGGGAGGGGGGAGCACCGGGGAGCTGTTTTTT
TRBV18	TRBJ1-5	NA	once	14	CASSPGEVDQPQHF	TGTGCCAGCTCACCGGGGGAGGTGGATCAGCCCCAGCATTTT
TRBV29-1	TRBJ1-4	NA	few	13	CSVELGTNEKLFF	TGCAGCGTTGAATTAGGAACTAATGAAAAACTGTTTTTT
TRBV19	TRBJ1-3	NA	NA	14	CASSTQVTGNTIYF	TGTGCCAGTAGTACACAGGTGACTGGAAACACCATATATTTT
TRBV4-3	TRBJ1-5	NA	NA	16	CASSQDPANSNQPQHF	TGCGCCAGCAGCCAAGATCCCGCTAATAGCAATCAGCCCCAGCATTTT
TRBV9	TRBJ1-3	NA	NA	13	CASSAGQVNTIYF	TGTGCCAGCAGCGCCGGGCAGGTGAACACCATATATTTT
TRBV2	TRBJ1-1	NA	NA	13	CASTQAGVTEAFF	TGTGCCAGCACTCAAGCCGGGGTCACTGAAGCTTTCTTT
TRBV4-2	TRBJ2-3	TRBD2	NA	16	CASSPLGTSGSDTQYF	TGTGCCAGCAGCCCCTTAGGGACTAGTGGTTCAGATACGCAGTATTTT
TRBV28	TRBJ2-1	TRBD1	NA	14	CASSQGTGYNEQFF	TGTGCCAGCAGCCAAGGGACAGGCTACAATGAGCAGTTCTTC
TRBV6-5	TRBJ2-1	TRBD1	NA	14	CASRTSGTVGEQFF	TGTGCCAGCAGGACGTCGGGGACAGTCGGTGAGCAGTTCTTC
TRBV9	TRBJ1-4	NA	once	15	CASSPNGATNEKLFF	TGTGCCAGCAGCCCGAATGGGGCAACTAATGAAAAACTGTTTTTT
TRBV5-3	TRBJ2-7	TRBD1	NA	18	CARSFIRQGRPLSYEQYF	TGTGCCAGAAGCTTTATACGACAGGGGCGACCACTCTCCTACGAGCAGTACTTC
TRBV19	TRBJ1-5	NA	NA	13	CASSDGTNQPQHF	TGTGCCAGCTCGGATGGCACGAATCAGCCCCAGCATTTT
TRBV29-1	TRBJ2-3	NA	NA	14	CSVTRGNGADTQYF	TGCAGCGTGACCAGGGGAAATGGAGCAGATACGCAGTATTTT
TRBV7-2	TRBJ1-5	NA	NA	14	CASSPRRGDQPQHF	TGTGCCAGCAGCCCCCGCCGGGGGGACCAGCCCCAGCATTTT
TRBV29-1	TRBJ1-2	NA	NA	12	CSGQLGGYGYTF	TGCAGCGGACAGTTGGGAGGCTATGGCTACACCTTC
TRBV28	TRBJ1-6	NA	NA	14	CASSLQGRNSPLHF	TGTGCCAGCAGTTTACAGGGACGGAATTCACCCCTCCACTTT
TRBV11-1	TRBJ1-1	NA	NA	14	CASSPGQQNTEAFF	TGTGCCAGCAGCCCTGGACAGCAGAACACTGAAGCTTTCTTT
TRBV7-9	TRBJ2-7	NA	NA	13	CASSLDAGLEQYF	TGTGCCAGCAGCTTAGACGCCGGGCTCGAGCAGTACTTC
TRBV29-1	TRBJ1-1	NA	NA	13	CSWSGAGKTEAFF	TGCAGTTGGTCCGGGGCAGGCAAGACTGAAGCTTTCTTT
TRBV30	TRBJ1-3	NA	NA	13	CAWIYNSGNTIYF	TGTGCCTGGATATATAACTCTGGAAACACCATATATTTT
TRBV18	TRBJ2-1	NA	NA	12	CASSPRGHEQFF	TGTGCCAGCTCCCCTCGGGGACATGAGCAGTTCTTC
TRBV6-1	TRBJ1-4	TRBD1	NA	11	CAALGQEKLFF	TGTGCCGCACTGGGACAGGAAAAACTGTTTTTT
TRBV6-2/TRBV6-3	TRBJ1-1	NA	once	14	CASSKSGPAPGAFF	TGTGCCAGCAGTAAGTCGGGACCGGCACCTGGGGCTTTCTTT
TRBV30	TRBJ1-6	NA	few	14	CAWSVGAGPSPLHF	TGTGCCTGGAGTGTAGGAGCAGGGCCTTCACCCCTCCACTTT
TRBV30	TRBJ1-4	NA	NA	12	CAWSVGREKLFF	TGTGCCTGGAGTGTTGGGAGGGAAAAACTGTTTTTT
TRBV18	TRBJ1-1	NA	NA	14	CASSPGFPSPEAFF	TGTGCCAGCTCACCTGGTTTTCCCTCCCCTGAAGCTTTCTTT